The 18 T cell receptor beta chains given below trace back to one sample, sequenced in a study of control samples from healthy donors and cancer patients. Some clones are missing from TCRdb's copy, which holds only in-frame ones; the method was immunoSEQ multiplex PCR. The data show some 14,000 clones, approximately 75% seen once. Sequenced input: formalin-fixed, paraffin-embedded tissue. Every receptor here comes from a female donor with lung cancer.

In this sample, this clone turned up a few times. The J gene is TRBJ1-2, the V gene TRBV6-5; no clear D. The germline V gene encodes CDR1 MNHEY and CDR2 SVGAGI. The CDR3 spans 13 residues. V lost 7 bases and J 4 bases, leaving 13 bases between the germline ends. CDR3 in amino acids: CASTPAPFYGYTF. In DNA, the CDR3 is TGTGCCAGCACCCCGGCGCCCTTCTATGGCTACACCTTC.

This chain connects TRBV9 to TRBJ1-1, with D possibly being TRBD1 (6 bases). The germline V and J ends were trimmed by 0 bases and 3 bases, with 6 bases remaining between them. Germline assignment: CDR1 SGDLS and CDR2 YYNGEE. The CDR3 consists of 13 residues. CDR3 region: CASSVGQDTEAFF. In nucleotides, the CDR3 is TGTGCCAGCAGCGTAGGACAGGACACTGAAGCTTTCTTT.

The rearrangement links TRBV3-1 (or the pseudogene TRBV3-2) to TRBJ1-3, with D unclear. Germline values: CDR1 LGHDT, CDR2 YNNKEL (reference sequence). The length of the CDR3 is 15 residues. V gave up 0 bases and J gave up 4 bases, with 10 bases separating them. CDR3: CASSQDKAYGNTIYF. The CDR3 bases are TGTGCCAGCAGCCAAGACAAGGCTTACGGAAACACCATATATTTT.

This chain links TRBV10-3 with TRBJ2-5, with 11 bases lining up with TRBD2. The germline gives CDR1 ENHRY, CDR2 SYGVKD. The CDR3 sequence is 15 residues long. Germline trimming cut 6 bases from V and 0 bases from J; bases unmatched to any gene: 3. DNA of the CDR3: TGTGCCATCAGAACTAGCGGGGGAAACCAAGAGACCCAGTACTTC. The encoded protein is CAIRTSGGNQETQYF.

A few counts support this clone. This chain uses TRBV3-1 (or the pseudogene TRBV3-2) with TRBJ2-1; D not resolved. CDR1 and CDR2 from the germline V gene are LGHDT and YNNKEL (reference sequence). This CDR3 comprises 17 residues. Trimming cost V 0 bases and J 1 base, with 13 bases left between them. The CDR3 DNA follows: TGTGCCAGCAGCCAAGAGACGGCAGAAATTTCCTACAATGAGCAGTTCTTC. Encoded protein: CASSQETAEISYNEQFF.

The J gene is TRBJ1-1, the V gene TRBV12-3 or TRBV12-4, with D possibly being TRBD1 (5 bases). V was shortened by 3 bases and J by 3 bases, with 8 bases between the two germline ends. This CDR3 is built from 13 residues. The CDR3 DNA is TGTGCCAGCAGTTTGCAGACAGACACTGAAGCTTTCTTT. This codes for CASSLQTDTEAFF.

In nucleotides, the CDR3 is TGTGCCAGCAGCCAAGCTAGCGGGTTTGGGTACAATGAGCAGTTCTTC. Its translation: CASSQASGFGYNEQFF. The chain uses TRBV3-1 (or the pseudogene TRBV3-2) and TRBJ2-1; TRBD2 matches at 8 bases. CDR3 length: 16 residues. CDR1 and CDR2 (germline): LGHDT, YNNKEL (reference sequence). V lost 1 base and J lost 4; bases outside the gene matches: 6.

The chain has TRBV7-2 and TRBJ1-1; D is uncertain. V was pared by 1 base and J by 0 bases, with 0 bases between. The length of the CDR3 is 12 residues. Germline V lookup: CDR1 SGHTA, CDR2 FQGNSA. For the CDR3, the DNA is TGTGCCAGCAGCTTAGTGAACACTGAAGCTTTCTTT. As protein: CASSLVNTEAFF.

The chain has TRBV7-2 and TRBJ2-6; 8 nucleotides align to TRBD2. Germline values: CDR1 SGHTA, CDR2 FQGNSA. This CDR3 is 15 amino acids long. V shed 4 bases and J 6 bases; nucleotides not matched to a gene: 5. The CDR3 reads CASSSSGLQANVLTF. CDR3 nucleotide sequence: TGTGCCAGCAGCTCTAGCGGGCTACAGGCCAACGTCCTGACTTTC.

This chain links TRBV12-3 or TRBV12-4 with TRBJ1-5; D uncertain. V was clipped by 1 base and J by 11 bases, with 12 bases between them. There are 13 residues in the CDR3. CDR3: CASSLVGEWAQHF. As DNA, the CDR3 is TGTGCCAGCAGTTTAGTAGGCGAATGGGCCCAGCATTTT.

The rearrangement uses TRBV15 and TRBJ1-4; D is perhaps TRBD1 (5 bases). Per the germline V gene, CDR1 is LNHNV and CDR2 is YYDKDF (reference sequence). This CDR3 spans 16 amino acids. Trimming cost V 0 bases and J 8 bases, with 16 bases left between them. The CDR3 DNA reads as TGTGCCACCAGCAGAGATCGGGGGAGGCCTGACGAAAAACTGTTTTTT. Protein product: CATSRDRGRPDEKLFF.

The V call is TRBV10-3, the J call TRBJ1-2; D gene unclear. V lost 3 bases and J 2 bases, leaving 16 bases between the germline ends. The CDR3 covers 16 residues. The germline V gene encodes CDR1 ENHRY and CDR2 SYGVKD. CDR3 amino acids: CAISDAGFTPNYGYTF. The CDR3 coding sequence is TGTGCCATCAGTGACGCAGGATTCACTCCCAACTATGGCTACACCTTC.

The chain couples TRBV15 to TRBJ2-1; TRBD1 agrees at 8 bases. The junction had 9 bases not matched to a gene; V was cut back by 6 bases and J by 5 bases. CDR1 is LNHNV, CDR2 YYDKDF, per germline (reference sequence). The CDR3 is 15 residues long. CDR3 nucleotides: TGTGCCACCAGGACAGACAGGGGCAAAAACAATGAGCAGTTCTTC. Its protein is CATRTDRGKNNEQFF.

The gene calls are TRBV10-3 and TRBJ2-3; D gene uncertain. This CDR3 contains 12 residues. Deletions cut 0 bases from V and 6 bases from J, with 4 bases between. CDR1 and CDR2 (germline): ENHRY, SYGVKD. The CDR3 sequence is CAISESRDTQYF. The CDR3 nucleotides read TGTGCCATCAGTGAGTCCAGGGATACGCAGTATTTT.

This CDR3 reads CASSLRQSIAKNIQYF. As DNA, the CDR3 is TGTGCCAGCAGTTTGAGGCAGTCGATAGCCAAAAACATTCAGTACTTC. The J gene is TRBJ2-4, the V gene TRBV27; no clear D. Germline CDR1 reads MNHEY; CDR2 reads SMNVEV (reference sequence). Trimming removed 3 bases from V and 0 bases from J, with 12 bases in between. The CDR3 is 16 residues long.

Worth noting for this clone: The sample contains more than one DNA sequence encoding this CDR3. This sequence joins TRBV6-1 and TRBJ1-5; a possible D gene is TRBD1 (5 bases). The germline V and J ends were trimmed by 0 bases and 6 bases, with 9 bases remaining between them. From germline, CDR1 is MNHNS and CDR2 SASEGT. The CDR3 spans 14 residues. CDR3 bases: TGTGCCAGCAGTGAAGCGGGGGGGTCTCAGCCCCAGCATTTT. As protein: CASSEAGGSQPQHF.

The chain joins TRBV5-1 to TRBJ1-1; 7 bases line up with TRBD1. Germline loops: CDR1 SGHRS, CDR2 YFSETQ. J was trimmed by 4 bases and V by 4 bases; bases with no gene match: 10. The CDR3 extends over 15 amino acids. CDR3 nucleotide sequence: TGCGCCAGCAGCGAAAGGGGGCCGAACGGCACTGAAGCTTTCTTT. Protein: CASSERGPNGTEAFF.

This clone came up a few times. The chain combines TRBV7-9 with TRBJ2-7; D is perhaps TRBD2 (5 bases). The germline V gene has CDR1 SEHNR and CDR2 FQNEAQ (reference sequence). V lost 2 bases, J lost 9 bases, and 11 bases lay in between. This CDR3 spans 12 amino acids. The DNA for the CDR3 is TGTGCCAGCAGCTTAATAGTTCGGGGGCAGTACTTC. Protein product: CASSLIVRGQYF.